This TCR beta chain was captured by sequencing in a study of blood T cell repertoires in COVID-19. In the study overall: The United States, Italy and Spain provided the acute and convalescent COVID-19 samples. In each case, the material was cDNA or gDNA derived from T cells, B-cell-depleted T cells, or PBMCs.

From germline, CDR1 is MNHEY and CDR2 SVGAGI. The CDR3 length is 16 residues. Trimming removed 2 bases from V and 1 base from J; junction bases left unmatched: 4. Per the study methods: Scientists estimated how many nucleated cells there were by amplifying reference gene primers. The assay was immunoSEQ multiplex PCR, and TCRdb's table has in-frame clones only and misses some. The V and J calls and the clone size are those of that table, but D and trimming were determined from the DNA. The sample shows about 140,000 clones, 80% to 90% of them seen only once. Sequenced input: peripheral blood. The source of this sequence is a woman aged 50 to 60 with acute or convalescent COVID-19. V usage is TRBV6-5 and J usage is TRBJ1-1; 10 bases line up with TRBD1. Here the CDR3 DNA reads TGTGCCAGCAGTTACGCCTGGACAGGGGGGAACACTGAAGCTTTCTTT. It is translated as CASSYAWTGGNTEAFF.